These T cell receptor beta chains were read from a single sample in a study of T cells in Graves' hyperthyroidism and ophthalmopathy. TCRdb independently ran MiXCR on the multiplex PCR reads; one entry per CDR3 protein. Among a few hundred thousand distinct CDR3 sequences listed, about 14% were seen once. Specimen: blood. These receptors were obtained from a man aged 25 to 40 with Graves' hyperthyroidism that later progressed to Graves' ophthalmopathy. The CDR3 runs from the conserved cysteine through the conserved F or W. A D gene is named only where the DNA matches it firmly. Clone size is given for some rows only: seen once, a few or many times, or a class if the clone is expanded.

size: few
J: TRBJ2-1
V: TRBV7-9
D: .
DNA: TGTGCCAGCAGCTTACGTAACAGGGTCTACAATGAGCAGTTCTTC
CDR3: CASSLRNRVYNEQFF

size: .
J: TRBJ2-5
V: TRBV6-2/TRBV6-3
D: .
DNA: TGTGCCAGCAGTTACTCTTTTGGACACCCGCGTTCGGAGACCCAGTACTTC
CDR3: CASSYSFGHPRSETQYF

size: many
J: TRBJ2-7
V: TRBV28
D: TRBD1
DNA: TGTGCCAGCAGATCGGACAGGGTACACGAGCAGTACTTC
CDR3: CASRSDRVHEQYF

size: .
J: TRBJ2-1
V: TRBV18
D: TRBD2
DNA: TGTGCCAGCTCACCACCCGGGAGCGGGGGTGCCTACAATGAGCAGTTCTTC
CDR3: CASSPPGSGGAYNEQFF

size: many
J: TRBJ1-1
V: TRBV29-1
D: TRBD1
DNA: TGCAGCGCTAAGGGACAGGTGAACACTGAAGCTTTCTTT
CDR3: CSAKGQVNTEAFF

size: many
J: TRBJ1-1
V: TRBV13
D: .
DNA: TGTGCCGGAGGAACGGGGACTGAAGCTTTCTTT
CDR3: CAGGTGTEAFF

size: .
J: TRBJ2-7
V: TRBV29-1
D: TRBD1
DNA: TGCAGCGTTGAAGGGACAGGGTTCTCCTACGAGCAGTACTTC
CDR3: CSVEGTGFSYEQYF

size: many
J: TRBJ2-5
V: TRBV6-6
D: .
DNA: TGTGCCAGCAGTTACTCGATGTTACAAGAGACCCAGTACTTC
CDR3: CASSYSMLQETQYF

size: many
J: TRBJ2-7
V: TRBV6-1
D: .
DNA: TGTGCCAGCAGTGAAGTGGGCCACGGTATCGAGCAGTACTTC
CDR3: CASSEVGHGIEQYF

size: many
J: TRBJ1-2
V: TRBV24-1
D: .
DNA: TGTGCCACCAGGAGCGGTGGGGGAGCGGGCTACACCTTC
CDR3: CATRSGGGAGYTF

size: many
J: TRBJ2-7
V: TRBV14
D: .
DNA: TGTGCCAGCAGCCGAGGGCCGGTATACGAGCAGTACTTC
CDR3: CASSRGPVYEQYF

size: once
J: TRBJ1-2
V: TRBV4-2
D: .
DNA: TGTGCCAGCAGCCAAGAGAAAGGGAGGGGCTACACCTTC
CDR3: CASSQEKGRGYTF

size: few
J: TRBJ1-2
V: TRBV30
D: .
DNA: TGTGCCTGGACCAAAGGAGGTCAGTTCTCCACCTTC
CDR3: CAWTKGGQFSTF

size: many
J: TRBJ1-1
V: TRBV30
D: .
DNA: TGTGCCTGGAGTTTACTCTTGAACACTGAAGCTTTCTTT
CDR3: CAWSLLLNTEAFF

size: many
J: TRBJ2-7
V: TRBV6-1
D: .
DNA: TGTGCCAGCAGGGAACTAGGAACGGCCTCCTACGAGCAGTACTTC
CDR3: CASRELGTASYEQYF

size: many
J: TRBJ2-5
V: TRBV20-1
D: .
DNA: TGCAGTGCTAGTCTGGGCGGCCGGGAGACCCAGTACTTC
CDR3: CSASLGGRETQYF

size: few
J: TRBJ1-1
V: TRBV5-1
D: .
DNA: TGCGCCAGCAGCTTGGGTAGATTCGGGGGTACTGAAGCTTTCTTT
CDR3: CASSLGRFGGTEAFF

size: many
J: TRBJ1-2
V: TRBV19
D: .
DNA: TGTGCCAGTAAGGACACCGCTAACTATGGCTACACCTTC
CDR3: CASKDTANYGYTF

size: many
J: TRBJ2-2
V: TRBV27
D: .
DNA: TGTGCCAGCAGTTTTGTGACAACCGGGGAGCTGTTTTTT
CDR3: CASSFVTTGELFF

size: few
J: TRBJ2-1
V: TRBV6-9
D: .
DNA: TGTGCCAGCAGTTACCAGGGCGGGTCCTACAATGAGCAGTTCTTC
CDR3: CASSYQGGSYNEQFF

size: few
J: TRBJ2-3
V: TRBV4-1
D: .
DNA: TGCGCCAGCAGCCAAGGCCCCGGGGATGGCACAGATACGCAGTATTTT
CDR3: CASSQGPGDGTDTQYF

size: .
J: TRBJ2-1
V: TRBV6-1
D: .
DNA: TGTGCCAGCGGGACCCTTAAGAATGAGCAGTTCTTC
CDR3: CASGTLKNEQFF

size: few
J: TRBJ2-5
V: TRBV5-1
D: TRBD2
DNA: TGCGCCAGCAGTCAGCGGGGGGTCCAAGAGACCCAGTACTTC
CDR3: CASSQRGVQETQYF

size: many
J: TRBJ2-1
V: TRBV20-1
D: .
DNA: TGCAGTGCTAGAGATTACACCTACAATGAGCAGTTCTTC
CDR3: CSARDYTYNEQFF

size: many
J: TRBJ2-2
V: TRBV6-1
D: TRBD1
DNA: TGTGCCAGCAGTCAGGGGGATCTCACCGGGGAGCTGTTTTTT
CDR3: CASSQGDLTGELFF

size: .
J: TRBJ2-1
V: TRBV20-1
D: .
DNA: TGCAGTGCTAGAGACGGGCGGGCCGAGCCCAATGAGCAGTTCTTC
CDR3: CSARDGRAEPNEQFF

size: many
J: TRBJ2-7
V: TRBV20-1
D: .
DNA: TGCAGTGCTCAGATAGGGATCTACGAGCAGTACTTC
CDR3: CSAQIGIYEQYF

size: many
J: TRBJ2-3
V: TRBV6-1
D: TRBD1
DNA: TGTGCCAGCAGACCCGGGGGGACAGGGGGGTCAACGCAGTATTTT
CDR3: CASRPGGTGGSTQYF